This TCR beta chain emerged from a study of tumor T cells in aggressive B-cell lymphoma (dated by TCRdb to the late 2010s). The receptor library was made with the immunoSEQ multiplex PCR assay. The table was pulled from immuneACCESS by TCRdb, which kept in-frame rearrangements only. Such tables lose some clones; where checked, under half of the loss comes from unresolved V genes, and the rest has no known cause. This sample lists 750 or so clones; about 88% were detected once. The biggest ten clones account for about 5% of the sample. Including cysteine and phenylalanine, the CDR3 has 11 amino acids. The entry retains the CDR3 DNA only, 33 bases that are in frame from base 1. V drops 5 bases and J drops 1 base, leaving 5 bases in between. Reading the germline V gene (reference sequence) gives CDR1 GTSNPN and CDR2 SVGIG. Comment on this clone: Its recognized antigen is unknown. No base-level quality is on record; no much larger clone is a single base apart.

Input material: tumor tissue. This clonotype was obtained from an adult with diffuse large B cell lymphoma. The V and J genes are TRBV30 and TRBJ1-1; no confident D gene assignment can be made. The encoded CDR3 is CAWVWNTEAFF. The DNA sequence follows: TGTGCCTGGGTCTGGAACACTGAAGCTTTCTTT.